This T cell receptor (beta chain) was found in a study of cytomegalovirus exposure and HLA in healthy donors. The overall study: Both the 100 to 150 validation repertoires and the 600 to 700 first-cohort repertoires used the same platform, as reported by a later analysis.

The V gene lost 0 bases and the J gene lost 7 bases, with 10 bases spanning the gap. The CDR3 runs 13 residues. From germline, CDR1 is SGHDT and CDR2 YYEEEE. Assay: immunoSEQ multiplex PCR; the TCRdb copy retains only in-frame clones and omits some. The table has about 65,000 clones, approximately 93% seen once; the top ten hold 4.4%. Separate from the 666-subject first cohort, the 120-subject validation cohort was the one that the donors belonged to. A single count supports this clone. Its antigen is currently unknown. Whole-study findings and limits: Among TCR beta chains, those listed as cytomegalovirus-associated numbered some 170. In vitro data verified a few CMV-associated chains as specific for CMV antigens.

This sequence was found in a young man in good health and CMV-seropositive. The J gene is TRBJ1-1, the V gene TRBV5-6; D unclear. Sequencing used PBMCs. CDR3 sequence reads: CASSLAQAYEAFF. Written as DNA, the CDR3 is TGTGCCAGCAGCTTGGCCCAAGCTTATGAAGCTTTCTTT. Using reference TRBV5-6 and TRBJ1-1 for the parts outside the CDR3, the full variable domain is DAGVTQSPTHLIKTRGQQVTLRCSPKSGHDTVSWYQQALGQGPQFIFQYYEEEERQRGNFPDRFSGHQFPNYSSELNVNALLLGDSALYLCASSLAQAYEAFFGQGTRLTVV.